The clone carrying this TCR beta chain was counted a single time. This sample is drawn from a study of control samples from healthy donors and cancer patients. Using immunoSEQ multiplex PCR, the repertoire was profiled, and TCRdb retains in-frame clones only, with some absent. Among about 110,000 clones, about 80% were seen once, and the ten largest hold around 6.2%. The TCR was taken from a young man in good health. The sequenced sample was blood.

Here the CDR3 reads CASSQLRGGNNEQFF. The CDR3 nucleotides are TGTGCCAGCAGTCAACTGAGGGGAGGCAATAATGAGCAGTTCTTC. The chain employs TRBV6-5 and TRBJ2-1; maybe TRBD2 (6 bases). The CDR3 runs to 15 residues. Germline V gives CDR1 MNHEY, CDR2 SVGAGI. The V and J ends lost 5 bases and 7 bases respectively, with 18 bases between them.